This TCR beta chain was sequenced during a study of T cell repertoires in cytomegalovirus infection. About the study: In public TCR beta signatures, there were indications of both CMV infection and matching HLA type.

The J segment lost 3 bases and the V segment lost 5 bases, leaving 7 bases of the junction unmatched. The CDR3 has 14 residues. Germline loops: CDR1 SGHVS, CDR2 FNYEAQ. With respect to this clonotype: What it binds is unknown.

Each CDR3 protein gets one entry after TCRdb re-called the reads with MiXCR. The sample has approximately 990,000 distinct CDR3 sequences, approximately 33% seen once; the top ten hold around 15%. The material sequenced was cultured CD8+ T cells from PBMCs, taken from culture after CMV antigen stimulation. The chain carries TRBV7-6 and TRBJ2-7; 7 bases match TRBD1. This clonotype was obtained from a human donor in good health (CMV status not recorded). Some clones in this sample may be carry-over from other donors' samples. The CDR3 DNA is TGTGCCAGCAGCCCTCGACAGGGCTACTACGAGCAGTACTTC. Protein sequence: CASSPRQGYYEQYF.